Listed below are T cell receptor beta chains from one sample, sequenced in a study of shared clonotypes between healthy human individuals. Sequencing used immunoSEQ multiplex PCR; TCRdb keeps in-frame clones, though not all of them. The profile shows about 2.1 million clones, 85% to 95% of them singletons. Sequencing was done on a sample of naive CD8+ T cells from PBMCs. All receptors derive from a man younger than 35 in good health. Some clones in this sample may be carry-over from other donors' samples. Both conserved end residues are part of each CDR3. Fields, in order: CDR3 DNA, CDR3 protein, D gene, clone size, V gene, J gene. A D gene is named only where the DNA matches it firmly. Size tells how often a clone was seen (once, few, many) or the class of an expanded clone, and some rows leave it out.

CDR3 DNA: TGTGCCAGCAGCACACAAAAGATCGCAGGGCGACAAGAGACCCAGTACTTC
CDR3 protein: CASSTQKIAGRQETQYF
D gene: -
clone size: -
V gene: TRBV21-1
J gene: TRBJ2-5

CDR3 DNA: TGTGCCAGCAGTTACATAGCGGGAAGCTCCTACGAGCAGTACTTC
CDR3 protein: CASSYIAGSSYEQYF
D gene: TRBD2
clone size: -
V gene: TRBV6-5
J gene: TRBJ2-7

CDR3 DNA: TGTGCCAGCAGCCGAACAGGGTTCGGGAACACTGAAGCTTTCTTT
CDR3 protein: CASSRTGFGNTEAFF
D gene: -
clone size: -
V gene: TRBV7-9
J gene: TRBJ1-1

CDR3 DNA: TGTGCCAGCTCACCCCCGGCCGTCGGGACTCAAGAGACCCAGTACTTC
CDR3 protein: CASSPPAVGTQETQYF
D gene: -
clone size: -
V gene: TRBV18
J gene: TRBJ2-5

CDR3 DNA: TGTGCCAGTAGTAATCTATTCACAAATCCGTACGAGCAGTACTTC
CDR3 protein: CASSNLFTNPYEQYF
D gene: -
clone size: -
V gene: TRBV19
J gene: TRBJ2-7

CDR3 DNA: TGTGCCTGGAGTGTACTCGGGACTAGCAGGGGTGAGCAGTTCTTC
CDR3 protein: CAWSVLGTSRGEQFF
D gene: TRBD2
clone size: -
V gene: TRBV30
J gene: TRBJ2-1

CDR3 DNA: TGCGCCAGCAGCTTTGGCTACGAGCAGTACTTC
CDR3 protein: CASSFGYEQYF
D gene: -
clone size: -
V gene: TRBV5-1
J gene: TRBJ2-7

CDR3 DNA: TGTGCCACCGTTTACTCCTACGAGCAGTACTTC
CDR3 protein: CATVYSYEQYF
D gene: -
clone size: -
V gene: TRBV15
J gene: TRBJ2-7

CDR3 DNA: TGTGCCAGCAGTTACTCCGACCCCTCGGGCGGGGAGCTGTTTTTT
CDR3 protein: CASSYSDPSGGELFF
D gene: -
clone size: -
V gene: TRBV6-5
J gene: TRBJ2-2

CDR3 DNA: TGTGCCAGCAGTTACGGGTGGCTAGATCGAGATACGCAGTATTTT
CDR3 protein: CASSYGWLDRDTQYF
D gene: -
clone size: -
V gene: TRBV6-5
J gene: TRBJ2-3

CDR3 DNA: TGTGCCAGCAGACCCGACAGGGCCTACGAGCAGTACTTC
CDR3 protein: CASRPDRAYEQYF
D gene: TRBD1
clone size: -
V gene: TRBV6-5
J gene: TRBJ2-7

CDR3 DNA: TGTGCCTGGAGTACAGGGTGGGGAGATGGCTACACCTTC
CDR3 protein: CAWSTGWGDGYTF
D gene: -
clone size: once
V gene: TRBV30
J gene: TRBJ1-2

CDR3 DNA: TGTGCAAGTCGCTTACCTGCGGAAGTGAGAATCGGTATTGAGCTGTTTTTT
CDR3 protein: CASRLPAEVRIGIELFF
D gene: -
clone size: -
V gene: TRBV12-2
J gene: TRBJ2-2

CDR3 DNA: TGTGCCAGCAGGCTCGGAAGGAATGAGCAGTACTTC
CDR3 protein: CASRLGRNEQYF
D gene: -
clone size: -
V gene: TRBV27
J gene: TRBJ2-7

CDR3 DNA: TGTGCCAGCAGTTTGGCTGGGGGGAACACTGAAGCTTTCTTT
CDR3 protein: CASSLAGGNTEAFF
D gene: -
clone size: -
V gene: TRBV28
J gene: TRBJ1-1

CDR3 DNA: TGTGCCAGCAGCCCAGGAGCGAACACTGAAGCTTTCTTT
CDR3 protein: CASSPGANTEAFF
D gene: -
clone size: -
V gene: TRBV7-6
J gene: TRBJ1-1

CDR3 DNA: TGTGCCAGCAGCGGGCGGGGGTACGAGCAGTACTTC
CDR3 protein: CASSGRGYEQYF
D gene: TRBD2
clone size: -
V gene: TRBV9
J gene: TRBJ2-7

CDR3 DNA: TGTGCCATCCCCGGGACTTTCAATGAGCAGTTCTTC
CDR3 protein: CAIPGTFNEQFF
D gene: -
clone size: -
V gene: TRBV2
J gene: TRBJ2-1

CDR3 DNA: TGTGCCAGCTCACCCCCGACTCTAGCGGGAGTTTCCAATGAGCAGTTCTTC
CDR3 protein: CASSPPTLAGVSNEQFF
D gene: TRBD2
clone size: -
V gene: TRBV18
J gene: TRBJ2-1

CDR3 DNA: TGTGCCAGCAGTCGGACGGCCTGGGATCAGCCCCAGCATTTT
CDR3 protein: CASSRTAWDQPQHF
D gene: -
clone size: -
V gene: TRBV2
J gene: TRBJ1-5

CDR3 DNA: TGCGCCAGCAGCCAAGTTCCTAGCGGGAGGGGGGATACGCAGTATTTT
CDR3 protein: CASSQVPSGRGDTQYF
D gene: TRBD2
clone size: -
V gene: TRBV4-1
J gene: TRBJ2-3

CDR3 DNA: TGTGCCAGTAGTCCCTGGGACAGACCCTATGGCTACACCTTC
CDR3 protein: CASSPWDRPYGYTF
D gene: TRBD1
clone size: -
V gene: TRBV19
J gene: TRBJ1-2